Shown below are 13 T cell receptor beta chains from a single sample sequenced in a study of T cells in Graves' hyperthyroidism and ophthalmopathy. TCR beta CDR3 regions were amplified from RNA. The TCR CDR3 was amplified in a first-round RT-PCR using the HTBI primer set. TCRdb called the multiplex PCR reads again in MiXCR, with one record for every CDR3 protein. This table has 300,000 to 450,000 distinct CDR3 sequences, 20% to 25% appearing once. Input material: blood. These receptors all stem from a man aged 45-65 years with Graves' hyperthyroidism.

This clonotype was detected only a few times. The chain employs TRBV19 and TRBJ2-3; TRBD2 matches 7 bases. Germline values: CDR1 LNHDA, CDR2 SQIVND (reference sequence). The CDR3 has 16 residues. V dropped 4 bases and J dropped 2; count of bases not matched to a gene: 9. The CDR3, as DNA: TGTGCCAGTAGTAATTTCCAGCGGGATGCCACAGATACGCAGTATTTT. It codes for CASSNFQRDATDTQYF.

This chain joins TRBV19 and TRBJ2-2; D could derive from TRBD1 or TRBD2 (6 bases each). There are 14 residues in the CDR3. In germline, CDR1 is LNHDA, CDR2 SQIVND (reference sequence). V dropped 1 base and J dropped 7 bases, with 10 bases sitting between them. CDR3 residues: CASSIGGAIGELFF. The CDR3 coding sequence is TGTGCCAGTAGTATAGGGGGGGCAATCGGGGAGCTGTTTTTT.

This clonotype was observed a few times. The genes are TRBV29-1 and TRBJ2-4; 15 nucleotides match TRBD2. The CDR3 spans 15 residues. The V gene end was trimmed by 3 bases and the J gene end by 8 bases; junction bases not matched to a gene: 5. CDR1 is SQVTM, CDR2 ANQGSEA, per germline. CDR3 loop: CSVDGLAGGMDIQYF. DNA of the CDR3: TGCAGCGTTGACGGACTAGCGGGAGGGATGGACATTCAGTACTTC.

V and J are TRBV10-2 and TRBJ1-2; no firm D call. Per the germline V gene, CDR1 is WSHSY and CDR2 is SAAADI. The CDR3 is 14 amino acids. The germline V and J ends were trimmed by 0 bases and 3 bases, with 8 bases remaining between them. CDR3 nucleotides: TGCGCCAGCAGTGAGTCGTGGCAGCACTATGGCTACACCTTC. This translates into CASSESWQHYGYTF.

In its sample, this clonotype was seen a few times. The V call is TRBV11-3, the J call TRBJ2-1; tentatively, D is TRBD2 (5 bases). The CDR3 covers 14 residues. V lost 5 bases and J 1 base, leaving 9 bases between the germline ends. Germline assignment: CDR1 SGHNT and CDR2 YENEEA. The CDR3 DNA follows: TGTGCCAGCAGCAGTAGCGTTTCCTACAATGAGCAGTTCTTC. This sequence encodes CASSSSVSYNEQFF.

This clonotype has at least ten counts. This rearrangement joins TRBV11-2 to TRBJ2-7; 7 nucleotides agree with TRBD2. J lost 4 bases, V lost 2 bases, and 11 bases had no gene match. The germline CDR1 and CDR2 sequences are SGHAT and FQNNGV. The CDR3 contains 16 residues. The CDR3 sequence is CASSLLSAGVQYEQYF. CDR3 nucleotide sequence: TGTGCCAGCAGCTTATTAAGCGCGGGAGTTCAGTACGAGCAGTACTTC. Complete variable domain (other parts from reference TRBV11-2 and TRBJ2-7): EAGVAQSPRYKIIEKRQSVAFWCNPISGHATLYWYQQILGQGPKLLIQFQNNGVVDDSQLPKDRFSAERLKGVDSTLKIQPAKLEDSAVYLCASSLLSAGVQYEQYFGPGTRLTVT.

This clonotype was observed once. The rearrangement joins TRBV19 to TRBJ1-2; a weak D match, TRBD1 (6 bases). Trimming removed 5 bases at V and 3 bases at J, with 13 bases between. The CDR3 runs to 14 residues. The germline V gene encodes CDR1 LNHDA and CDR2 SQIVND (reference sequence). Here the CDR3 reads CASSQRTVDYGYTF. The DNA for the CDR3 is TGTGCCAGTAGTCAACGGACAGTAGACTATGGCTACACCTTC.

The chain is built from TRBV18 and TRBJ1-2; D might be TRBD1 (5 bases). Germline CDR1 reads KGHSH; CDR2 reads LQKENI. This CDR3 is 14 amino acids long. The V end lost 6 bases, the J end lost 7 bases, and 18 bases lay between the germline ends. CDR3 sequence (DNA): TGTGCCAGCTCGGAGACCCAGGAGGGGATTGGCTACACCTTC. It codes for CASSETQEGIGYTF.

The V gene is TRBV13, the J gene TRBJ2-5; D is undetermined. Trimming pared 4 bases from V and 2 bases from J, leaving 8 bases between. This CDR3 contains 13 residues. The germline V gene has CDR1 PRHDT and CDR2 FYEKMQ (reference sequence). CDR3 in amino acids: CASSSLGQETQYF. CDR3 nucleotide sequence: TGTGCCAGCAGCTCACTGGGGCAAGAGACCCAGTACTTC.

CDR3 sequence (DNA): TGCAGTGCCCTAGAGAGACTAGCGCATTCCTACGAGCAGTACTTC. It specifies CSALERLAHSYEQYF. This chain links TRBV20-1 with TRBJ2-7, with TRBD2 matching over 8 bases. The CDR3 extends over 15 amino acids. Germline CDR1 and CDR2: DFQATT and SNEGSKA (reference sequence). Germline trimming cut 6 bases from V and 1 base from J; bases unmatched to any gene: 11.

This chain connects TRBV12-3 or TRBV12-4 to TRBJ2-6; D uncertain. Between the trimmed V and J ends, which lost 2 bases and 2 bases, there was a span of 7 bases. The CDR3 consists of 15 residues. CDR3 in amino acids: CASSLLAPGANVLTF. CDR3 nucleotide sequence: TGTGCCAGCAGTTTATTGGCCCCTGGGGCCAACGTCCTGACTTTC.

This sequence joins TRBV7-2 and TRBJ2-1; TRBD2 aligns across 11 bases. CDR1 SGHTA and CDR2 FQGNSA come from the germline V gene. The CDR3 spans 18 residues. The trim removed 1 base at V and 2 bases at J, leaving 7 bases unmatched. CDR3 in amino acids: CASSLELAGASPYNEQFF. The CDR3, as DNA: TGTGCCAGCAGCTTAGAACTAGCGGGAGCGAGCCCCTACAATGAGCAGTTCTTC.

There are many counts of this clonotype. The chain links TRBV29-1 to TRBJ2-1; 14 nucleotides line up with TRBD2. CDR3 size: 16 residues. With V trimmed by 5 bases and J by 6 bases, 9 bases remained unmatched. CDR1 and CDR2 from the germline V gene are SQVTM and ANQGSEA. This CDR3 is CSVFGLAGGRSNEQFF. The DNA for the CDR3 is TGCAGCGTTTTCGGACTAGCGGGAGGCCGGAGCAATGAGCAGTTCTTC.